This TCR beta chain was observed in a study of chemoradiotherapy in HPV16-positive cancers. The CDR3 has 14 amino acids. The germline CDR1 and CDR2 sequences are SGHAT and FQNNGV. Trimming stripped 4 bases from V and 5 bases from J, with 14 bases between. Regarding this clone: The antigen is not known.

Study conclusions and caveats: Candidate HPV-specific clones and E7-related TCR motifs grew in tumor during treatment.

Clones were read by immunoSEQ multiplex PCR, and TCRdb kept only the in-frame ones, dropping some. The data show under 35,000 clones, roughly 92% seen once. Repertoires were sampled repeatedly during chemoradiotherapy. The sequenced sample was blood, obtained from a patient who underwent chemoradiotherapy. The genes are TRBV11-2 and TRBJ2-5; no definite D call. The sequence came from a human donor with HPV-associated anogenital cancer. For the CDR3, the DNA is TGTGCCAGCAGCTCCCTTAGGTCTACGGAGACCCAGTACTTC. Encoded protein: CASSSLRSTETQYF.